Shown below are 20 T cell receptor beta chains from a single sample sequenced in a study of T cell changes during pregnancy in multiple sclerosis. The method was immunoSEQ multiplex PCR; TCRdb's version includes in-frame clones alone and lacks a portion of them. The table shows about 25,000 clones, with roughly 90% occurring only once. The material sequenced was CD8+ T cells from peripheral blood mononuclear cells, taken in the third trimester of pregnancy. Receptor source: a female donor in good health, enrolled as a control in a pregnancy study.

The chain couples TRBV28 to TRBJ1-1; D is unclear. Trimming left V 7 bases short and J 5 bases short, with 20 bases between. In germline, CDR1 is MDHEN, CDR2 SYDVKM. CDR3 length equals 15 residues. CDR3 in DNA: TGTGCCAGCACCGATTCCCTGTCCGGGAGGACTGAAGCTTTCTTT. Encoded protein: CASTDSLSGRTEAFF. The full variable domain, rest sourced from reference TRBV28 and TRBJ1-1, is DVKVTQSSRYLVKRTGEKVFLECVQDMDHENMFWYRQDPGLGLRLIYFSYDVKMKEKGDIPEGYSVSREKKERFSLILESASTNQTSMYLCASTDSLSGRTEAFFGQGTRLTVV.

The chain has TRBV19 and TRBJ2-1; 9 bases align to TRBD2. Germline V gene data show CDR1 as LNHDA and CDR2 as SQIVND (reference sequence). The V and J ends lost 3 bases and 9 bases, in that order; junction bases with no gene match: 12. This CDR3 is 16 amino acids long. The CDR3 loop is CASSISAGGPGGEQFF. The CDR3 bases are TGTGCCAGTAGTATCTCTGCGGGAGGGCCGGGGGGTGAGCAGTTCTTC.

The chain uses TRBV18 and TRBJ2-3, with 7 bases aligning to TRBD1. The CDR3 spans 14 residues. Germline V gene sequence: CDR1 KGHSH, CDR2 LQKENI. The V segment lost 3 bases and the J segment 2 bases; nucleotides outside the gene matches: 2. CDR3 nucleotides: TGTGCCAGCTCACCCACAGGGGTCACAGATACGCAGTATTTT. Translated, it gives CASSPTGVTDTQYF.

The chain combines TRBV5-1 with TRBJ1-5; D is uncertain. Germline CDR1 SGHRS, CDR2 YFSETQ. The CDR3 extends over 13 amino acids. The ends were cut back, 4 bases at V and 6 bases at J, with 11 bases in the middle. The CDR3, as DNA: TGCGCCAGCAGCGACTCAATCGGTCAGCCCCAGCATTTT. Its protein is CASSDSIGQPQHF.

The chain combines TRBV7-3 with TRBJ1-1; D gene uncertain. Germline-derived CDR1 and CDR2 are SGHTA and FQGTGA. V lost 5 bases and J 1 base, leaving 14 bases between the germline ends. This CDR3 has 15 amino acids. CDR3 residues: CASSLDPGRNTEAFF. CDR3 DNA: TGTGCCAGCAGCCTCGACCCTGGGAGGAACACTGAAGCTTTCTTT.

V and J are TRBV9 and TRBJ2-1; 7 bases are shared with TRBD2. Germline CDR1 reads SGDLS; CDR2 reads YYNGEE. V was pared by 3 bases and J by 5 bases, with 8 bases of the junction left unmatched. The CDR3 consists of 15 residues. The CDR3 sequence is CASSAGVGRDNEQFF. In DNA, the CDR3 is TGTGCCAGCAGCGCGGGGGTAGGGAGGGACAATGAGCAGTTCTTC.

V is TRBV7-9 and J is TRBJ2-6; tentative D call: TRBD1 (5 bases). The V gene lost 10 bases and the J gene lost 2 bases, with 12 bases spanning the gap. This CDR3 has 14 residues. Per the germline V gene, CDR1 is SEHNR and CDR2 is FQNEAQ (reference sequence). CDR3 coding DNA: TGTGCCACCTTTAGGGGCGCTGGGGCCAACGTCCTGACTTTC. The encoded protein is CATFRGAGANVLTF. The full variable domain, its missing parts supplied by reference TRBV7-9 and TRBJ2-6, is DTGVSQNPRHKITKRGQNVTFRCDPISEHNRLYWYRQTLGQGPEFLTYFQNEAQLEKSRLLSDRFSAERPKGSFSTLEIQRTEQGDSAMYLCATFRGAGANVLTFGAGSRLTVL.

The rearrangement links TRBV25-1 to TRBJ2-7; 7 nucleotides align to TRBD1. The germline V gene has CDR1 MGHDK and CDR2 SYGVNS. V was clipped by 10 bases and J by 0 bases; unmatched bases: 12. This CDR3 is built from 15 residues. CDR3 loop: CATTRDSGSSYEQYF. The DNA for the CDR3 is TGTGCCACCACCCGGGACAGTGGGAGCTCCTACGAGCAGTACTTC.

This chain joins TRBV5-4 and TRBJ1-2, with 8 bases lining up with TRBD1. Germline V gives CDR1 SGHNT, CDR2 YYREEE (reference sequence). The V and J ends lost 1 base and 6 bases, in that order; junction bases with no gene match: 8. The CDR3 totals 15 residues. CDR3 nucleotides: TGTGCCAGCAGCTTGACAGGGGGGTTATCGGATGGCTACACCTTC. The encoded protein is CASSLTGGLSDGYTF.

V usage is TRBV30 and J usage is TRBJ1-1; 7 bases align to TRBD1. The germline CDR1 and CDR2 sequences are GTSNPN and SVGIG (reference sequence). V dropped 2 bases and J dropped 6; count of bases not matched to a gene: 27. This CDR3 comprises 20 residues. CDR3 bases: TGTGCCTGGAGTAAATATTTTACAGGGGAAGCTACAGGGGTGGGGGCTGAAGCTTTCTTT. It yields the protein CAWSKYFTGEATGVGAEAFF.

The chain recombines TRBV19 with TRBJ2-7, with D perhaps TRBD1 (6 bases). This CDR3 region has 15 residues. CDR1 is LNHDA and CDR2 is SQIVND in the germline V gene (reference sequence). V lost 10 bases and J lost 2, with 21 bases in between. In DNA, the CDR3 is TGTGCCACCTCCGCTGGGGGCACCTACGCCTACGAGCAGTACTTC. Translating gives CATSAGGTYAYEQYF.

The chain joins TRBV27 to TRBJ1-1; 11 positions match TRBD1. The CDR3 extends over 14 amino acids. The ends lost 4 bases at V and 4 bases at J; junction bases unmatched: 2. Germline V gene sequence: CDR1 MNHEY, CDR2 SMNVEV (reference sequence). The CDR3 DNA reads TGTGCCAGCAGTTCCGGGACAGGGGGCACTGAAGCTTTCTTT. Amino acid sequence: CASSSGTGGTEAFF.

V is TRBV9 and J is TRBJ2-3; D remains unclear. Trimming took off 1 base at V and 0 bases at J, with 9 bases between the two ends. The CDR3 consists of 15 residues. The V gene's germline CDR1 is SGDLS and CDR2 YYNGEE. This chain's CDR3 is CASSVRRSSTDTQYF. The CDR3 coding sequence is TGTGCCAGCAGCGTACGTCGTAGTAGCACAGATACGCAGTATTTT.

The chain carries TRBV2 and TRBJ1-5; TRBD1 is a possible D gene (5 bases). Germline CDR1 is SNHLY and CDR2 is FYNNEI. Trimming took 6 bases from V and 1 from J, leaving 10 bases between them. CDR3 length: 14 residues. The CDR3 nucleotides are TGTGCCAGCAGGGGAGGGGAGAGCAATCAGCCCCAGCATTTT. This codes for CASRGGESNQPQHF.

This chain links TRBV5-6 with TRBJ1-2; weak D call: TRBD1 (6 bases). V was trimmed by 2 bases and J by 5 bases, leaving 19 bases between them. CDR1 is SGHDT and CDR2 is YYEEEE in the germline V gene. The CDR3 covers 16 residues. DNA of the CDR3: TGTGCCAGCAGCTTCTCTACACAGGGCTTAGGGTATGGCTACACCTTC. Translated, it gives CASSFSTQGLGYGYTF.

V gene TRBV11-3 combines with J gene TRBJ2-7; possibly TRBD1 for D (5 bases). V lost 1 base and J lost 6, with 7 bases in between. Germline CDR1 and CDR2: SGHNT and YENEEA. The CDR3 extends over 12 amino acids. The CDR3 loop reads CASSLGGGEQYF. The CDR3 nucleotides read TGTGCCAGCAGCTTAGGGGGCGGCGAGCAGTACTTC. The variable domain in full, with the rest retrieved from reference TRBV11-3 and TRBJ2-7, is EAGVVQSPRYKIIEKKQPVAFWCNPISGHNTLYWYLQNLGQGPELLIRYENEEAVDDSQLPKDRFSAERLKGVDSTLKIQPAELGDSAVYLCASSLGGGEQYFGPGTRLTVT.

V is TRBV28 and J is TRBJ2-6, with TRBD1 matching 10 bases. The J segment lost 0 bases and the V segment lost 5 bases, leaving 4 bases of the junction unmatched. Germline lookup yields CDR1 MDHEN and CDR2 SYDVKM. The CDR3 has 17 amino acids. The CDR3 spells CASSQGDRGSGANVLTF. In DNA form, the CDR3 reads TGTGCCAGCAGTCAAGGGGACAGGGGCTCTGGGGCCAACGTCCTGACTTTC.

This clone is medium-sized within its sample. The chain carries TRBV19 and TRBJ1-2; 9 bases match TRBD1. Trimming at V came to 0 bases and at J to 9 bases, leaving 5 bases not matched to a gene. The CDR3 consists of 14 residues. Germline CDR1 and CDR2: LNHDA and SQIVND (reference sequence). CDR3 loop: CASSIDGTGYRYTF. DNA of the CDR3: TGTGCCAGTAGTATAGATGGGACAGGGTATCGCTACACCTTC.

This clone was counted once. The rearrangement uses TRBV5-1 and TRBJ2-3; perhaps TRBD1 as D (5 bases). Trimming removed 2 bases from V and 4 bases from J, with 8 bases in between. The CDR3 spans 13 residues. Germline V gives CDR1 SGHRS, CDR2 YFSETQ. CDR3 sequence: CASSLGVADTQYF. The CDR3, as DNA: TGCGCCAGCAGCTTAGGGGTCGCAGATACGCAGTATTTT.

In its sample, this clone is medium-sized. The chain combines TRBV7-8 with TRBJ1-5; D call uncertain. Germline assignment: CDR1 SGHVS and CDR2 FQNEAQ. The CDR3 has 13 residues. Trimming shortened V by 3 bases and J by 7 bases, and 10 bases separated the two germline ends. DNA for the CDR3: TGTGCCAGCAGCTTCACGAGGGAACAGCCCCAGCATTTT. This encodes CASSFTREQPQHF.